This entry concerns a single T cell receptor beta chain. Antigen unknown. The length of the CDR3 is 15 residues. Germline V gives CDR1 SGHNT, CDR2 YYREEE (reference sequence). V lost 4 bases and J lost 7; bases outside the gene matches: 8. The sample comes from a study of T cell responses to AZD1222 COVID-19 vaccine. Findings of the study overall: Donors were largely white British and mainly female; clonal diversity was possibly underestimated.

The protocol was immunoSEQ multiplex PCR, while the TCRdb copy is restricted to in-frame clones and leaves out a portion. The sample lists approximately 60,000 clones, more than 70% occurring once. The receptor's source is an adult in good health. The J gene is TRBJ1-4, the V gene TRBV5-4; 9 nucleotides agree with TRBD1. Here the sequenced sample was peripheral blood, taken on day 0 of AZD1222 vaccination. CDR3 sequence reads: CASSGGGTGSEKLFF. CDR3 nucleotides: TGTGCCAGCAGCGGAGGTGGGACAGGGAGTGAAAAACTGTTTTTT.